Listed below are T cell receptor beta chains from one sample, sequenced in a study of T-cell reconstitution after alpha-beta-depleted transplantation in children. One entry per CDR3 protein results from TCRdb running MiXCR on the PCR reads. The sample has roughly 490,000 distinct CDR3 sequences; roughly 10% are singletons. Sequencing used PBMCs, mostly from graft donor cells, obtained 180 days after TCRalphabeta/CD19-depleted stem cell transplant. The origin of the receptors is a female patient aged 2 to 10 who had a stem cell transplant for aplastic anemia, so the T cells may come from the graft donor. CDR3s include the opening cysteine and the closing phenylalanine or tryptophan. The D gene is left open where the match is weak. Expanded clones are given a class, and other clones once, few, many or no size at all.

abundance,d_gene,j_gene,v_gene,CDR3nt,CDR3aa
many,TRBD1,TRBJ1-6,TRBV27,TGTGCCAGCAGTTTCCGGCGACAGGGAAATTCACCCCTCCACTTT,CASSFRRQGNSPLHF
few,.,TRBJ2-7,TRBV18,TGTGCCAGCTCACCCGAGATCCCGGGACACGACTACGAGCAGTACTTC,CASSPEIPGHDYEQYF
many,TRBD2,TRBJ2-3,TRBV29-1,TGCAGCATAACTAGCGAGGCCACAGATACGCAGTATTTT,CSITSEATDTQYF
few,.,TRBJ2-1,TRBV27,TGTGCCAGCAGTTTAATGTCTAGTAGAGGCAATGAGCAGTTCTTC,CASSLMSSRGNEQFF
few,.,TRBJ2-6,TRBV6-5,TGTGCCAGCAGTTACTCCGGGACCGCTTTTTCTGGGGCCAACGTCCTGACTTTC,CASSYSGTAFSGANVLTF
few,.,TRBJ1-1,TRBV7-9,TGTGCCAGCAAAGTTGTGGGAGTGAACACTGAAGCTTTCTTT,CASKVVGVNTEAFF
.,.,TRBJ2-4,TRBV6-2/TRBV6-3,TGTGCCAGCAGTGGAGGGACAGAAGCTATGGCCAAAAACATTCAGTACTTC,CASSGGTEAMAKNIQYF
few,.,TRBJ2-2,TRBV4-1,TGCGCCAGCAGCCAAGTGGCGGTGGGGCCCGGGGAGCTGTTTTTT,CASSQVAVGPGELFF
many,.,TRBJ2-1,TRBV7-9,TGTGCCAGCAGCTCCCGGCGCCTTTGGAGCTCCTACAATGAGCAGTTCTTC,CASSSRRLWSSYNEQFF
few,TRBD2,TRBJ2-3,TRBV4-1,TGCGCCAGCAGCCTCCCTGGGAGCGGGAGTTACTCAGATACGCAGTATTTT,CASSLPGSGSYSDTQYF
.,TRBD2,TRBJ2-7,TRBV6-5,TGTGCCAGCAGTTACTCACGATCTCGGGGGGAATACGAGCAGTACTTC,CASSYSRSRGEYEQYF
.,TRBD1,TRBJ2-2,TRBV25-1,TGTGCCAGAAACGAGACGGGACAGGGAAAAGGTGACGGGAACACCGGGGAGCTGTTTTTT,CARNETGQGKGDGNTGELFF
.,TRBD2,TRBJ2-6,TRBV12-3/TRBV12-4,TGTGCCATCACCCCGCGGCTAGCGGGAACTCCTGGGGCCAACGTCCTGACTTTC,CAITPRLAGTPGANVLTF
few,.,TRBJ2-4,TRBV7-2,TGTGCCAGCAGCTTAGGGTGGCTACCCGGAGCGAACATTCAGTACTTC,CASSLGWLPGANIQYF
.,.,TRBJ2-2,TRBV2,TGTGCCAGCAGGGCAGGGTCTAAGAAAACCGGGGAGCTGTTTTTT,CASRAGSKKTGELFF
few,.,TRBJ1-6,TRBV28,TGTGCCAGCAGTTTAAAGGACCCGAGCTCCTATAATTCACCCCTCCACTTT,CASSLKDPSSYNSPLHF
.,.,TRBJ1-2,TRBV7-8,TGTGCCAGCAGCTTAGTTTCGGGACCTAACTATGGCTACACCTTC,CASSLVSGPNYGYTF
few,.,TRBJ2-5,TRBV5-1,TGCGCCAGCAGCTTTGGGGGGACGGCCCTGGGGGAGACCCAGTACTTC,CASSFGGTALGETQYF
few,.,TRBJ2-5,TRBV27,TGTGCCAGCAGCCCCGATCGACAGCCACAAGAGACCCAGTACTTC,CASSPDRQPQETQYF
.,.,TRBJ1-1,TRBV14,TGTGCCAGCAGCCAGGCCAGCATGAACACTGAAGCTTTCTTT,CASSQASMNTEAFF
many,.,TRBJ1-1,TRBV27,TGTGCCAGCAGTTTAGCAGTGAAGAACACTGAAGCTTTCTTT,CASSLAVKNTEAFF
few,.,TRBJ1-1,TRBV7-9,TGTGCCAGCAGCCCCAAGGGGGGGCCGGAAGCTTTCTTT,CASSPKGGPEAFF
few,TRBD1,TRBJ1-2,TRBV28,TGTGCCAGCAGTTTACGGGCGGGACAGGGAGGCTATGGCTACACCTTC,CASSLRAGQGGYGYTF
.,.,TRBJ2-1,TRBV5-6,TGTGCCAGCAGCACCGCCGGCGGAAGTGAGCAGTTCTTC,CASSTAGGSEQFF
few,.,TRBJ1-4,TRBV12-3/TRBV12-4,TGTGCCAGCAGTCCCCACTGGGCCCTTGCAACTAATGAAAAACTGTTTTTT,CASSPHWALATNEKLFF
few,.,TRBJ2-4,TRBV20-1,TGCAGTGCTAGACTAACGAGGGGGACACACAAAAACATTCAGTACTTC,CSARLTRGTHKNIQYF
.,TRBD2,TRBJ2-1,TRBV11-2,TGTGCCAGCAGCTTAAGGGGGCTAGCGGGGGCCAATGAGCAGTTCTTC,CASSLRGLAGANEQFF
few,.,TRBJ2-5,TRBV12-3/TRBV12-4,TGTGCCAGCTTTTCCCAGGGACGGCAAGAGACCCAGTACTTC,CASFSQGRQETQYF
few,TRBD2,TRBJ2-1,TRBV11-2,TGTGCCAGCAGCTTAGTCCTCGTGGCTAGCGGGAGCTCCTACAATGAGCAGTTCTTC,CASSLVLVASGSSYNEQFF
many,.,TRBJ1-3,TRBV4-3,TGCGCCAGCAGCCAAGAAGAAGTAGGGGCCTCTGGAAACACCATATATTTT,CASSQEEVGASGNTIYF
few,TRBD1,TRBJ2-1,TRBV24-1,TGTGCCACCGGGGGACAGGGGTATGAGCAGTTCTTC,CATGGQGYEQFF
many,.,TRBJ2-7,TRBV7-9,TGTGCCAGCAGCCCGAGCGGGCCTGCCTACGAGCAGTACTTC,CASSPSGPAYEQYF